These 15 T cell receptor beta chains share one sample of origin, sequenced in a study of CD8 T cells in Susac syndrome (dated by TCRdb to 2018 to 2020). Library creation used the immunoSEQ multiplex PCR assay. RNA was extracted with the RNeasy kit and roughly 0.45 to 1 ug was reverse transcribed using random hexamers. TCRdb handled the public reads itself, with Q25 trimming in fastp and clone calling in MiXCR, and kept productive beta chains. Duplicate CDR3 protein sequences are folded into a single record with the most common DNA and genes. This sample comprises approximately 130,000 distinct CDR3 sequences, about 93% of them detected only once. The leading ten clones occupy about 0.23% of the sample. The specimen sequenced was CD8+ T cells from PBMCs. Receptors originate from a human donor with multiple sclerosis.

The chain couples TRBV6-4 to TRBJ1-2; a possible D gene is TRBD1 (5 bases). Between the trimmed V and J ends, which lost 6 bases and 7 bases, there was a span of 12 bases. The CDR3 consists of 12 residues. Germline CDR1 reads MRHNA; CDR2 reads SNTAGT. CDR3 sequence reads: CASSDERGGYTF. In DNA form, the CDR3 reads TGTGCCAGCAGCGACGAGAGGGGTGGCTACACCTTC.

The V call is TRBV30, the J call TRBJ1-1, with D possibly matching TRBD1 (6 bases). The CDR3 sequence is 12 residues long. Trimming cost V 6 bases and J 1 base, with 9 bases left between them. Germline CDR1 reads GTSNPN; CDR2 reads SVGIG (reference sequence). The CDR3 spells CACQTGNTEAFF. In nucleotides, the CDR3 is TGTGCCTGCCAGACAGGGAACACTGAAGCTTTCTTT.

The chain links TRBV6-5 to TRBJ1-1; 7 bases map to TRBD1. Trimming removed 8 bases from V and 1 base from J; junction bases left unmatched: 7. Germline CDR1 reads MNHEY; CDR2 reads SVGAGI. CDR3 size: 14 residues. The CDR3 DNA reads as TGTGCCAGCTCCAGGGGGGAGGGGAACACTGAAGCTTTCTTT. Encoded protein: CASSRGEGNTEAFF.

The V and J genes are TRBV27 and TRBJ2-7, with D perhaps assigned TRBD1 or TRBD2 (6 bases each). The CDR3 sequence is 14 residues long. Trimming stripped 2 bases from V and 1 base from J, with 9 bases between. CDR1 and CDR2 from the germline V gene are MNHEY and SMNVEV (reference sequence). CDR3 protein: CASSLTGTSYEQYF. As DNA, the CDR3 is TGTGCCAGCAGTTTAACAGGGACTTCCTACGAGCAGTACTTC.

This clonotype was picked up a small number of times. The chain has TRBV5-6 and TRBJ2-7; D uncertain. Germline V CDR1 and CDR2: SGHDT, YYEEEE. The CDR3 covers 13 residues. Trimming stripped 3 bases from V and 1 base from J, with 8 bases between. CDR3 bases: TGTGCCAGCAGCTCGTTGGGATCCTACGAGCAGTACTTC. As protein: CASSSLGSYEQYF.

V and J are TRBV13 and TRBJ2-5; no definite D call. The V end lost 4 bases, the J end lost 5 bases, and 17 bases lay between the germline ends. The CDR3 spans 15 residues. Germline V gene sequence: CDR1 PRHDT, CDR2 FYEKMQ (reference sequence). The CDR3 DNA reads as TGTGCCAGCAGCTCGCAACACCTAACCGGGGAGACCCAGTACTTC. This encodes CASSSQHLTGETQYF.

The rearrangement joins TRBV5-4 to TRBJ1-1, with a possible D match to TRBD1 (5 bases). The V end was cut by 7 bases, the J end by 1 base, with 14 bases between. The germline CDR1 and CDR2 sequences are SGHNT and YYREEE (reference sequence). The CDR3 has 14 residues. The CDR3 loop is CASRWLGTNTEAFF. CDR3 coding DNA: TGTGCCAGCCGCTGGTTAGGGACGAACACTGAAGCTTTCTTT.

This clonotype was detected a few times. The chain uses TRBV5-1 and TRBJ2-5; TRBD2 matches 7 bases. Germline CDR1 reads SGHRS; CDR2 reads YFSETQ. Germline trimming cut 2 bases from V and 4 bases from J; bases unmatched to any gene: 8. The CDR3 covers 15 residues. CDR3 DNA: TGCGCCAGCAGCTTCGGGGGAGGGCCCCCAGAGACCCAGTACTTC. This codes for CASSFGGGPPETQYF.

Written as DNA, the CDR3 is TGCAGTGCTAGAGATTTATCGGCAGGCGACGTCTACGAGCAGTACTTC. This gives the protein CSARDLSAGDVYEQYF. The chain has TRBV20-1 and TRBJ2-7; D is unresolved. Germline values: CDR1 DFQATT, CDR2 SNEGSKA (reference sequence). V lost 0 bases and J lost 3, with 18 bases in between. The CDR3 consists of 16 residues.

The chain couples TRBV6-5 to TRBJ2-3; D remains ambiguous. The V end was cut by 5 bases, the J end by 0 bases, with 9 bases between. Germline V CDR1 and CDR2: MNHEY, SVGAGI. The CDR3 runs 14 residues. The CDR3, as DNA: TGTGCCAGCAGTCCACAACCTAGCACAGATACGCAGTATTTT. Amino acids: CASSPQPSTDTQYF.

The chain links TRBV19 to TRBJ1-1; unclear D gene. Trimming shortened V by 7 bases and J by 5 bases, and 11 bases separated the two germline ends. The germline V gene has CDR1 LNHDA and CDR2 SQIVND (reference sequence). The CDR3 sequence is 12 residues long. The CDR3 reads CASNMGGTEAFF. The DNA of the CDR3 is TGTGCCAGTAATATGGGAGGGACTGAAGCTTTCTTT. Supplemented by reference TRBV19 and TRBJ1-1, the full variable domain reads DGGITQSPKYLFRKEGQNVTLSCEQNLNHDAMYWYRQDPGQGLRLIYYSQIVNDFQKGDIAEGYSVSREKKESFPLTVTSAQKNPTAFYLCASNMGGTEAFFGQGTRLTVV.

V usage is TRBV2 and J usage is TRBJ1-3; possibly TRBD1 for D (5 bases). Germline V gene lookup returns CDR1 SNHLY and CDR2 FYNNEI. This CDR3 has 13 residues. V lost 7 bases to trimming and J lost 0 bases, with 7 bases between them. The CDR3 DNA reads TGTGCCAGCAACGGGGGCTCTGGAAACACCATATATTTT. It codes for CASNGGSGNTIYF.

The chain uses TRBV9 and TRBJ2-1; tentatively, D is TRBD1 or TRBD2 (6 bases each). This CDR3 spans 14 amino acids. The V and J ends lost 7 bases and 8 bases respectively, with 19 bases between them. The germline gives CDR1 SGDLS, CDR2 YYNGEE. In DNA form, the CDR3 reads TGTGCCAGCTCCGTAGGGGGGCCTGGGGATGAGCAGTTCTTC. It is translated as CASSVGGPGDEQFF. The whole variable domain, filled in from reference TRBV9 and TRBJ2-1, reads DSGVTQTPKHLITATGQRVTLRCSPRSGDLSVYWYQQSLDQGLQFLIQYYNGEERAKGNILERFSAQQFPDLHSELNLSSLELGDSALYFCASSVGGPGDEQFFGPGTRLTVL.

The chain employs TRBV29-1 and TRBJ2-1, with a weak D call TRBD1 (6 bases). The ends were cut back, 6 bases at V and 1 base at J, with 16 bases in the middle. In germline, CDR1 is SQVTM, CDR2 ANQGSEA. The CDR3 has 15 residues. CDR3: CSVEGVGVSYNEQFF. The DNA for the CDR3 is TGCAGCGTCGAGGGGGTAGGGGTATCCTACAATGAGCAGTTCTTC.

The CDR3 spells CAISEYADAEAFF. CDR3 nucleotide sequence: TGTGCCATCAGTGAGTATGCAGACGCTGAAGCTTTCTTT. V is TRBV10-3 and J is TRBJ1-1; the D is unclear. CDR1 and CDR2 (germline): ENHRY, SYGVKD. Deletions cut 1 base from V and 6 bases from J, with 9 bases between. This CDR3 has 13 amino acids.